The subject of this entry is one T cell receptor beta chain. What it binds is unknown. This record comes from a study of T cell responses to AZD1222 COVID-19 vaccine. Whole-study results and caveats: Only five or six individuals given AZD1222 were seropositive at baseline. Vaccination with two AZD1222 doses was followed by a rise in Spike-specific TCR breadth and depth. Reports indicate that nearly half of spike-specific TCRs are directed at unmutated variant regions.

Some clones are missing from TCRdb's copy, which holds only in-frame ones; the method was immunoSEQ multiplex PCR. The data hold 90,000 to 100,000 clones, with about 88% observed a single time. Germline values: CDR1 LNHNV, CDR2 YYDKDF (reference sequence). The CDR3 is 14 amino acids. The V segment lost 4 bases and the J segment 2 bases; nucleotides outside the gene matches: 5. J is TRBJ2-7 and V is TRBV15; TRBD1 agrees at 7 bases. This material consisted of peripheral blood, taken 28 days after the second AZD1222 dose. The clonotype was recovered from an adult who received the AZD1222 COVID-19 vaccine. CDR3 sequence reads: CATSKGTGAYEQYF. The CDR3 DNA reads TGTGCCACCAGCAAAGGAACAGGGGCCTACGAGCAGTACTTC.